This T cell receptor (beta chain) derives from a study of blood T cells in healthy people across ages (dated by TCRdb to the mid-2010s). In terms of the full investigation: Template switching captured roughly one uniquely barcoded TCR beta cDNA molecule per two T cells in model experiments. Age-related changes in TCR beta repertoire diversity were measured in the study by deep sequencing normalized with unique cDNA molecular identifiers. For two donors (one aged 18 to 30 and one aged 80 or older), the study analyzed two additional independent replicas of 1 million unique cDNA reads from the same blood draw. The donors were divided into four age groups: young (average approximately 17 years), middle-aged (about 39), aged (roughly 60) and long-lived (roughly 88).

A distance of 7 bases separates the germline ends of V and J, which lose 2 bases and 0 bases respectively. CDR1 and CDR2, per the germline V gene, are SGHAT and FQNNGV. CDR3 length: 15 amino acids, cysteine to phenylalanine. Only CDR3 DNA is held: 45 bases, read in frame from base 1. The donors were roughly 39 Caucasian individuals from Russia, aged roughly 6 to 100 years, who were systemically healthy. Each donor gave approximately 10 milliliters of peripheral blood, collected into EDTA-treated Vacutainer tubes. Ficoll-Paque density-gradient centrifugation was used to isolate PBMCs, with at least 6 million per sample. Total RNA was extracted from PBMCs with Trizol reagent, with at least 6 micrograms obtained per sample. For every donor, an aliquot of PBMCs went through flow cytometry to measure the percentages of naive CD45RAhigh/CD27high T cells. The study at large found these results: Compared with the aged group, the long-lived group had more naive CD4+ T cells, fewer expanded clones and increased TCR diversity, suggesting age selection. Estimates of total diversity from one million sequenced T cells were regarded as lower bounds and underestimates. Observed TCR beta diversity correlated strongly with the percentage of naive T cells measured by flow cytometry. As age increased, observed TCR beta diversity per million T cells dropped in a roughly linear way, and a significant reduction was already evident by age roughly 40. Bulk unsorted PBMC profiling prevented conclusive comparison of naive and antigen-experienced compartments. Because the CMV infection status of the donors was unknown, age-related changes in expanded clonotypes may potentially have been confounded.

This clonotype was found a few times. It has no known antigen specificity. Nothing much larger sits one base from this clone, and base qualities are not available. Library preparation was by 5' RACE. The reads were generated on an Illumina HiSeq 2500. A second PCR of 7 to 11 cycles was run with a J-beta primer mix and a sample-barcoded 5' primer. A unique molecular identifier was introduced onto each TCR beta cDNA molecule by a template-switch 5' adaptor carrying 12 random nucleotides. Each sample yielded at least 3 million CDR3-containing paired-end reads. First-strand cDNA was synthesized from all RNA with the Mint cDNA synthesis kit, primed by a TRBC-specific oligonucleotide. After uracil-DNA glycosylase treatment, a first 18-cycle PCR used universal primers M1SS and BC2_uni_R on all cDNA. Concerning the study's data processing: For normalization, 1 million high-quality reads were randomly selected from each sample, with every read carrying a distinct molecular identifier. Reads with shared molecular identifiers were discarded instead of being binned into consensus sequences. MiTCR, with a Q25 quality threshold and the strictest error-elimination algorithm, was used for CDR3 identification, clonotype clustering and error correction. A nonparametric unseen species model using Euler transformation provided a lower-bound estimate of total TCR beta diversity. Through fastp at Q25 and MiXCR, TCRdb rebuilt clones from the public reads, retaining in-frame beta chains. Rows are unified per CDR3 protein, each entry keeping the most common DNA and genes. The V and J calls, along with clone size, are taken from TCRdb and not from the paper's own processing. A total of more than 500,000 distinct CDR3 sequences appear in this sample, over 25% of them only once. The ten largest make up 3% to 4% of the sample.

This sample was also put to use in a study of T cells of mothers and their children. The second source states: Donors were nine systemically healthy Caucasian individuals: three mothers and their six children. cDNA synthesis used all of the extracted RNA, with roughly 1.5 ug of RNA in each 15 ul reaction. In the second PCR, the M1S primer introduced both the sample barcodes and 2-4 random nucleotides. More than 9 million TCR beta CDR3 reads were obtained from each mother, and 2.5 million to 3.5 million reads were obtained from each child. In both related and unrelated pairs, thymic selection shapes the output of TCR recombination in a similar way, with inherited differences having only a minor effect. Related mother-child pairs always showed normalized repertoire overlap that was slightly higher than in unrelated mother-child pairs, though the difference was never significant. No persistent microchimeric T cell clones were detected, at a sensitivity of 80 to 100 clones per million clonotypes. The study used deep NGS to compare TCR beta repertoires of mothers and children, seeking features distinguishing related mother-child pairs from unrelated individuals. Mothers averaged 40 +/- 4 years of age and children averaged around 10 +/- 4 years. After adapters were ligated using NEBNext reagents, the libraries underwent 100+100 nt paired-end sequencing on an Illumina HiSeq 2000. Mother and child libraries were prepared a month apart and sequenced in separate runs to prevent cross-contamination. Each donor had between about 450,000 and 2,100,000 distinct TCR beta clonotypes identified. Naive TCR beta clonotypes were estimated from low-frequency clonotypes matched to each donor's FACS-determined naive share, without sorting.

The receptor was derived from a boy aged 2 to 10 in good health. Sequenced sample: blood. Recombination joined TRBV11-2 with TRBJ2-2; the D region possibly corresponds to TRBD1 (5 bases align). The CDR3 protein: CASSLRGPNTGELFF. DNA sequence: TGTGCCAGCAGCTTAAGGGGCCCGAACACCGGGGAGCTGTTTTTT.